What follows are 18 T cell receptor beta chains derived from one specimen sequenced in a study of blood T cell repertoires in COVID-19. Clones were read by immunoSEQ multiplex PCR, and TCRdb kept only the in-frame ones, dropping some. The repertoire consists of about 190,000 clones, with around 85% occurring once and the leading ten covering approximately 3%. The material sequenced was PBMCs or T cells enriched from blood (not recorded which). These receptor sequences come from a woman under 40 who had recovered from COVID-19.

The V and J genes are TRBV27 and TRBJ1-2, with 9 bases matching TRBD1. The CDR3 totals 15 residues. From germline, CDR1 is MNHEY and CDR2 SMNVEV (reference sequence). J gave up 2 bases and V 6 bases, and 7 bases lay outside the gene matches. Written as DNA, the CDR3 is TGTGCCAGCAGGATGGTCACAGGGGGCAACTATGGCTACACCTTC. It codes for CASRMVTGGNYGYTF.

The chain joins TRBV7-8 to TRBJ1-1, with TRBD1 identical over 8 bases. Trimming at V came to 0 bases and at J to 5 bases, leaving 5 bases not matched to a gene. From germline, CDR1 is SGHVS and CDR2 FQNEAQ. The CDR3 spans 15 residues. The CDR3 is CASSLADRVLTEAFF. In DNA form, the CDR3 reads TGTGCCAGCAGCTTAGCGGACAGGGTACTTACTGAAGCTTTCTTT.

V usage is TRBV6-6 and J usage is TRBJ1-3; D perhaps matches TRBD1 (5 bases). The germline gives CDR1 MNHNY, CDR2 SVGAGI (reference sequence). This CDR3 is 15 amino acids long. Trimming took 2 bases from V and 5 from J, leaving 13 bases between them. The CDR3 region is CASSYLDSVRNTIYF. The DNA for the CDR3 is TGTGCCAGCAGTTACCTCGACAGTGTCCGAAACACCATATATTTT.

This chain joins TRBV6-6 and TRBJ1-5; D is uncertain. V lost 3 bases to trimming and J lost 1 base, with 10 bases between them. Germline CDR1 and CDR2: MNHNY and SVGAGI (reference sequence). This CDR3 is built from 15 residues. The CDR3 is CASSYEGRSNQPQHF. CDR3 coding DNA: TGTGCCAGCAGTTATGAGGGTCGGAGCAATCAGCCCCAGCATTTT.

The genes are TRBV4-1 and TRBJ1-2, with D maybe TRBD1 (5 bases). Germline V gene lookup returns CDR1 MGHRA and CDR2 YSYEKL. Trimming removed 1 base at V and 2 bases at J, with 11 bases between. The CDR3 sequence is 15 residues long. The CDR3 sequence is CASSQAEGINYGYTF. The DNA of the CDR3 is TGCGCCAGCAGCCAAGCGGAGGGGATAAACTATGGCTACACCTTC.

A remark on this clone: At one end, the junction sequence differs from germline, possibly due to a read error. The chain couples TRBV7-7 to TRBJ2-5; TRBD2 matches at 11 bases. Germline values: CDR1 SSHAT, CDR2 FNYEAQ (reference sequence). The CDR3 is made up of 22 amino acids. The CDR3 DNA reads TGTGCTAGCAGCTCCGACCCACCCGGGACTAGCGGAGATTTAGATTTCATGGAGACCCAGTACTTC. Amino acids: CASSSDPPGTSGDLDFMETQYF. The entire variable domain, with the rest obtained from reference TRBV7-7 and TRBJ2-5, is as follows: GAGVSQSPRYKVTKRGQDVTLRCDPISSHATLYWYQQALGQGPEFLTYFNYEAQPDKSGLPSDRFSAERPEGSISTLTIQRTEQRDSAMYRCASSSDPPGTSGDLDFMETQYFGPGTRLLVL.

The chain is built from TRBV27 and TRBJ2-2; tentatively, D is TRBD1 (5 bases). With 4 bases removed from V and 1 base from J, the gap between germline ends came to 7 bases. Germline V gene lookup returns CDR1 MNHEY and CDR2 SMNVEV (reference sequence). The CDR3 consists of 14 residues. In DNA form, the CDR3 reads TGTGCCAGCAGTTCAGGGTTGAACACCGGGGAGCTGTTTTTT. This sequence encodes CASSSGLNTGELFF.

The rearrangement links TRBV18 to TRBJ2-5; TRBD1 agrees at 9 bases. This CDR3 is built from 15 residues. After removal of 2 bases from V and 4 bases from J, the junction contained 5 bases not matched to a gene. From germline, CDR1 is KGHSH and CDR2 LQKENI. This CDR3 is CASSPRLTGGETQYF. CDR3 sequence (DNA): TGTGCCAGCTCACCAAGATTGACAGGGGGAGAGACCCAGTACTTC.

V usage is TRBV10-3 and J usage is TRBJ2-3; no clear D. Germline V gene sequence: CDR1 ENHRY, CDR2 SYGVKD. The CDR3 contains 12 residues. V was pared by 6 bases and J by 5 bases, with 9 bases between. For the CDR3, the DNA is TGTGCCATCAGAGATTCCGGAGATACGCAGTATTTT. This encodes CAIRDSGDTQYF.

This sequence joins TRBV2 and TRBJ1-5, with 8 bases that match TRBD1. V lost 8 bases, J lost 0 bases, and 12 bases stayed unmatched. The CDR3 covers 17 residues. Germline V gene sequence: CDR1 SNHLY, CDR2 FYNNEI. The chain's CDR3 is CASRWTGKEGSNQPQHF. CDR3 DNA sequence: TGTGCCAGCCGATGGACAGGGAAGGAGGGTAGCAATCAGCCCCAGCATTTT.

This sequence joins TRBV11-3 and TRBJ1-5; 9 bases are a match to TRBD1. Germline loops: CDR1 SGHNT, CDR2 YENEEA. V dropped 5 bases and J dropped 5; count of bases not matched to a gene: 10. The CDR3 has 16 amino acids. The CDR3 here is CASSIRQGVFYQPQHF. The CDR3, as DNA: TGTGCCAGCAGCATCCGACAGGGGGTTTTCTATCAGCCCCAGCATTTT.

V and J are TRBV20-1 and TRBJ2-5; D not certain. CDR1 and CDR2 from the germline V gene are DFQATT and SNEGSKA (reference sequence). Trimming stripped 3 bases from V and 7 bases from J, with 9 bases between. The CDR3 loop spans 11 amino acids. CDR3 region: CSASSPGTQYF. CDR3 bases: TGCAGTGCTAGCTCGCCGGGGACCCAGTACTTC.

The gene calls are TRBV18 and TRBJ1-6; weak D call: TRBD1 (6 bases). Deletions cut 9 bases from V and 4 bases from J, with 19 bases between. CDR1 and CDR2 (germline): KGHSH, LQKENI. The CDR3 spans 16 residues. This CDR3 is CASTIQDRTYNSPLHF. CDR3 nucleotide sequence: TGTGCCAGTACAATTCAGGACAGAACATATAATTCACCCCTCCACTTT.

CDR3 region: CASSPRTSDYNEQFF. The CDR3 DNA reads TGTGCCAGCAGCCCAAGGACTAGCGACTACAATGAGCAGTTCTTC. The chain employs TRBV7-9 and TRBJ2-1, with 9 positions matching TRBD2. This CDR3 is 15 amino acids long. Germline V CDR1 and CDR2: SEHNR, FQNEAQ (reference sequence). V shed 5 bases and J 3 bases; nucleotides not matched to a gene: 5.

This clone was observed a handful of times. The chain is built from TRBV5-4 and TRBJ1-1; no definite D call. The CDR3 runs to 15 residues. In germline, CDR1 is SGHNT, CDR2 YYREEE (reference sequence). V gave up 2 bases and J gave up 1 base, with 12 bases separating them. CDR3 bases: TGTGCCAGCAGCTTCGGGGATCGGCGGAACACTGAAGCTTTCTTT. Amino acid sequence: CASSFGDRRNTEAFF.

The chain joins TRBV6-4 to TRBJ2-1; 12 bases line up with TRBD2. CDR3 length: 15 amino acids. Germline CDR1 and CDR2: MRHNA and SNTAGT. V gave up 5 bases and J gave up 8 bases; unmatched junction bases: 7. The CDR3 loop reads CASSPTSGSRDEQFF. The CDR3 DNA sequence: TGTGCCAGCAGTCCGACTAGCGGGAGTAGGGATGAGCAGTTCTTC.

CDR3 nucleotide sequence: TGTGCCAGCAGCCAGAAGCCTAGCGGGGGGGGCCAAGAGACCCAGTACTTC. The encoded protein is CASSQKPSGGGQETQYF. The rearrangement joins TRBV4-2 to TRBJ2-5, with 12 bases lining up with TRBD2. V gave up 3 bases and J gave up 1 base; unmatched junction bases: 6. CDR3 length equals 17 residues. Looked up from germline, CDR1 is LGHNA and CDR2 is YNFKEQ.

The chain links TRBV6-5 to TRBJ1-1; D may be TRBD1 (6 bases). The CDR3 is made up of 15 amino acids. Germline-derived CDR1 and CDR2 are MNHEY and SVGAGI. The V end was cut by 10 bases, the J end by 3 bases, with 21 bases between. CDR3 nucleotides: TGTGCCATCCGACCCCTCGACAGGATGGACACTGAAGCTTTCTTT. Its protein product is CAIRPLDRMDTEAFF.